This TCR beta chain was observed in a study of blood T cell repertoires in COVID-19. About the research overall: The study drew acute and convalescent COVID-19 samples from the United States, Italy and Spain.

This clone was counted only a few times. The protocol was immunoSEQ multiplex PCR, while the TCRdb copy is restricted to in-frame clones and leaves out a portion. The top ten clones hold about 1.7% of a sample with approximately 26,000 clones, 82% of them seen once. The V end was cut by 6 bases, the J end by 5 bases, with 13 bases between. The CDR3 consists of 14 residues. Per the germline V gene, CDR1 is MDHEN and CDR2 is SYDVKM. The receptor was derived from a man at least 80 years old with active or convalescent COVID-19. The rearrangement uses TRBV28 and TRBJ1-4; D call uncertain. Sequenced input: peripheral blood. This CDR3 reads CASRRPHGNEKLFF. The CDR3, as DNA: TGTGCCAGCAGGCGGCCCCATGGGAATGAAAAACTGTTTTTT.